This T cell receptor beta chain was recorded in a study of beta chain features in type 1 diabetes. General study results and limits: Sequencing of cDNA might inflate the share of cells that strongly express TCR. The VDJ junctions of type 1 diabetes patients carried fewer insertions and more deletions. People with Type 1 diabetes carried modestly yet significantly shorter TCRB CDR3s in all four CD4+ subsets.

What was sequenced were expressed TCRB transcripts, since all of the isolated RNA had been reverse transcribed. TCRdb keeps only in-frame clones here, not all; method: immunoSEQ multiplex PCR. Among more than 120,000 clones, under 11% were seen once, and the ten largest hold 1.3%. This clone has just a few counts. Its antigen remains unknown. The source material was naive CD4+ T cells from blood. The receptor was derived from a man younger than 35 in good health.

CDR3 DNA sequence: TGTGCCAGCAGCTATGGGGGCTTGGAGACCCAGTACTTC. Translating it yields CASSYGGLETQYF. This chain joins TRBV5-5 and TRBJ2-5; the D gene is possibly TRBD1 (6 bases). Germline CDR1 reads SGHKS; CDR2 reads YYEKEE (reference sequence). This CDR3 has 13 amino acids. V lost 3 bases and J 5 bases, leaving 11 bases between the germline ends.